A single sample gave rise to the 23 T cell receptor beta chains below, sequenced in a study of blood T cells in healthy people across ages. Combining a sample-barcoded 5' primer with a J-beta primer mix, a second PCR ran for roughly 6 to 12 cycles. Via MiXCR, TCRdb re-called the 5' RACE reads, giving one row per CDR3 protein. The table has about 1.5 million distinct CDR3 sequences, approximately 43% seen once. Sequencing was carried out using blood. The receptors shown here come from a woman between 18 and 29 years old in good health.

The table lists this clonotype with a few counts. The rearrangement uses TRBV7-3 and TRBJ2-7, with TRBD2 identical over 7 bases. The germline V gene encodes CDR1 SGHTA and CDR2 FQGTGA. The junction had 10 bases not matched to a gene; V was cut back by 1 base and J by 7 bases. The CDR3 runs 15 residues. Here the CDR3 reads CASSLNGLDINEQYF. CDR3 DNA: TGTGCCAGCAGCTTAAACGGACTAGATATCAATGAGCAGTACTTC.

This clonotype was observed a handful of times. The CDR3 loop reads CASSLAPGANYGYTF. DNA of the CDR3: TGTGCCAGCAGCTTAGCACCGGGAGCCAACTATGGCTACACCTTC. The V gene is TRBV7-2, the J gene TRBJ1-2; D is uncertain. The V end was cut by 0 bases, the J end by 2 bases, with 10 bases between. The CDR3 sequence is 15 residues long. The germline V gene encodes CDR1 SGHTA and CDR2 FQGNSA.

This clonotype was counted ten times or more. The chain carries TRBV7-9 and TRBJ1-2, with D tentatively TRBD1 (6 bases). CDR3 size: 14 residues. Trimming cost V 2 bases and J 4 bases, with 11 bases left between them. The V gene's germline CDR1 is SEHNR and CDR2 FQNEAQ (reference sequence). In DNA form, the CDR3 reads TGTGCCAGCAGCTTACCCGGGACAAGCTATGGCTACACCTTC. It codes for CASSLPGTSYGYTF.

V gene TRBV20-1 combines with J gene TRBJ2-1; 13 nucleotides match TRBD2. The CDR3 is 16 residues long. CDR1 DFQATT and CDR2 SNEGSKA come from the germline V gene (reference sequence). With V trimmed by 0 bases and J by 9 bases, 8 bases remained unmatched. The CDR3 sequence is CSARDPSRTSGGEQFF. The CDR3 bases are TGCAGTGCTAGAGATCCCTCCCGGACTAGCGGGGGTGAGCAGTTCTTC.

This sequence joins TRBV20-1 and TRBJ1-5; D uncertain. This CDR3 comprises 14 residues. The germline V and J ends were trimmed by 3 bases and 0 bases, with 9 bases remaining between them. Germline V CDR1 and CDR2: DFQATT, SNEGSKA (reference sequence). The CDR3 region is CSASGQDSNQPQHF. The CDR3 DNA reads TGCAGTGCTAGTGGGCAGGATAGCAATCAGCCCCAGCATTTT.

V gene TRBV12-5 combines with J gene TRBJ1-1; perhaps TRBD1 as D (5 bases). CDR3 length: 14 amino acids. In germline, CDR1 is LGHNT, CDR2 FRNRAP. V was clipped by 5 bases and J by 4 bases, with 14 bases between them. CDR3 in amino acids: CASGGDPLGTEAFF. The DNA of the CDR3 is TGTGCTAGTGGTGGGGACCCTCTGGGCACTGAAGCTTTCTTT.

This sequence joins TRBV5-6 and TRBJ1-1; no definite D call. V shed 0 bases and J shed 5 bases, with 14 bases lying between them. The CDR3 covers 15 residues. CDR1 is SGHDT, CDR2 YYEEEE, per germline. For the CDR3, the DNA is TGTGCCAGCAGCTTGGGGCCAGCTCTTGGGACTGAAGCTTTCTTT. Translated: CASSLGPALGTEAFF.

The count of this clonotype is one. The V gene is TRBV2, the J gene TRBJ1-5, with D perhaps TRBD1 (6 bases). This CDR3 is 14 amino acids long. Between the trimmed V and J ends, which lost 8 bases and 1 base, there was a span of 12 bases. Germline V CDR1 and CDR2: SNHLY, FYNNEI. The CDR3 DNA reads TGTGCCAGCCAGGAGGGGGTCAGCAATCAGCCCCAGCATTTT. Residues: CASQEGVSNQPQHF.

This clonotype has more than one count but fewer than ten. This chain uses TRBV9 with TRBJ2-1, with a weak D call TRBD2 (6 bases). Germline V gene sequence: CDR1 SGDLS, CDR2 YYNGEE. This CDR3 has 15 residues. Trimming removed 3 bases from V and 4 bases from J, with 14 bases in between. This CDR3 is CASSGRDSGYNEQFF. DNA for the CDR3: TGTGCCAGCAGCGGCCGGGACTCCGGATACAATGAGCAGTTCTTC.

This chain uses TRBV6-5 with TRBJ1-2, with 7 bases fitting TRBD1. J lost 5 bases, V lost 2 bases, and 5 bases had no gene match. CDR1 MNHEY and CDR2 SVGAGI come from the germline V gene. CDR3 length: 14 residues. DNA for the CDR3: TGTGCCAGCAGTTACAGGACAGGACGATATGGCTACACCTTC. This encodes CASSYRTGRYGYTF.

The J gene is TRBJ2-3, the V gene TRBV3-1; TRBD2 matches 9 bases. Germline CDR1 reads LGHDT; CDR2 reads YNNKEL (reference sequence). V dropped 4 bases and J dropped 2; count of bases not matched to a gene: 7. The CDR3 consists of 16 residues. The CDR3 loop reads CASSRELAGYTDTQYF. In DNA, the CDR3 is TGTGCCAGCAGCCGAGAACTAGCGGGCTACACAGATACGCAGTATTTT.

There are many counts of this clonotype. The chain carries TRBV12-3 or TRBV12-4 and TRBJ2-5; D gene uncertain. The CDR3 covers 10 residues. V was pared by 7 bases and J by 4 bases, with 4 bases between. As DNA, the CDR3 is TGTGCCAGCATGGGAGAGACCCAGTACTTC. This codes for CASMGETQYF.

This clonotype was observed a handful of times. The chain recombines TRBV12-3 or TRBV12-4 with TRBJ2-1, with TRBD2 as a possible D gene (5 bases). The CDR3 length is 14 residues. V was trimmed by 2 bases and J by 6 bases, leaving 11 bases between them. CDR3 nucleotides: TGTGCCAGCAGTTTATCAGGCCTAGCCAATGAGCAGTTCTTC. This codes for CASSLSGLANEQFF.

The rearrangement joins TRBV7-9 to TRBJ2-1; D possibly corresponds to TRBD2 (6 bases). The V end lost 5 bases, the J end lost 5 bases, and 13 bases lay between the germline ends. The length of the CDR3 is 14 residues. Per the germline V gene, CDR1 is SEHNR and CDR2 is FQNEAQ (reference sequence). The CDR3 DNA sequence: TGTGCCAGCAGCGCCGGGACTCTCCACAATGAGCAGTTCTTC. This gives the protein CASSAGTLHNEQFF.

This chain links TRBV7-2 with TRBJ1-3; possibly TRBD1 for D (5 bases). CDR3 size: 17 residues. V lost 0 bases to trimming and J lost 3 bases, with 15 bases between them. CDR1 and CDR2 (germline): SGHTA, FQGNSA. CDR3 residues: CASSLAAGLIIGNTIYF. The DNA of the CDR3 is TGTGCCAGCAGCTTAGCTGCGGGACTGATTATTGGAAACACCATATATTTT.

This clonotype has only a few counts. The chain carries TRBV3-1 and TRBJ2-7; D unresolved. Germline CDR1 and CDR2: LGHDT and YNNKEL (reference sequence). The CDR3 has 14 amino acids. V was shortened by 0 bases and J by 0 bases, with 6 bases between the two germline ends. In DNA form, the CDR3 reads TGTGCCAGCAGCCAAGAGTATTCCTCCTACGAGCAGTACTTC. Its protein is CASSQEYSSYEQYF.

This clonotype was counted only a few times. This chain uses TRBV12-3 or TRBV12-4 with TRBJ2-3; possible D gene TRBD1, 5 bases. Trimming left V 7 bases short and J 5 bases short, with 10 bases between. There are 12 residues in the CDR3. The CDR3 coding sequence is TGTGCCAGCAAAGGGGTAGTAGATACGCAGTATTTT. Translation gives CASKGVVDTQYF.

This chain joins TRBV4-1 and TRBJ1-4, with D unresolved. Germline CDR1 reads MGHRA; CDR2 reads YSYEKL. V was cut by 2 bases and J by 0 bases, with 4 bases left in between. The CDR3 contains 14 residues. CDR3 bases: TGCGCCAGCAGCCAAAAGGCAACTAATGAAAAACTGTTTTTT. It yields the protein CASSQKATNEKLFF.

This clonotype was picked up a small number of times. V is TRBV4-3 and J is TRBJ2-4; TRBD2 is a possible D gene (5 bases). The CDR3 is made up of 15 amino acids. The V gene's germline CDR1 is LGHNA and CDR2 YSLEER. V was shortened by 1 base and J by 8 bases, with 15 bases between the two germline ends. The CDR3 bases are TGCGCCAGCAGCCAAGGGACGGAGGACTTTCACATTCAGTACTTC. Residues: CASSQGTEDFHIQYF.

This clonotype was picked up a small number of times. The chain has TRBV7-9 and TRBJ1-2, with 9 bases matching TRBD1. The CDR3 is 14 amino acids. Germline V gene data show CDR1 as SEHNR and CDR2 as FQNEAQ (reference sequence). Germline trimming cut 1 base from V and 7 bases from J; bases unmatched to any gene: 4. The CDR3 loop is CASSLGSTGGGYTF. The CDR3 DNA is TGTGCCAGCAGCTTAGGGTCGACAGGGGGTGGCTACACCTTC.

This clonotype was observed a handful of times. The CDR3 DNA is TGTGCCAGCAGTTTTCCGGGACAGGGATACAATGAGCAGTTCTTC. Encoded protein: CASSFPGQGYNEQFF. The rearrangement joins TRBV6-6 to TRBJ2-1, with TRBD1 matching 9 bases. Germline assignment: CDR1 MNHNY and CDR2 SVGAGI (reference sequence). CDR3 length: 15 amino acids. Trimming removed 4 bases from V and 4 bases from J; junction bases left unmatched: 5.

CDR3 in DNA: TGTGCCAGCAGTGAAGATTCCCGGACCCAGTACTTC. Translated: CASSEDSRTQYF. The chain is built from TRBV2 and TRBJ2-5; D gene uncertain. From germline, CDR1 is SNHLY and CDR2 FYNNEI. Trimming stripped 1 base from V and 7 bases from J, with 7 bases between. The CDR3 extends over 12 amino acids.

This clonotype was recorded a few times. The rearrangement joins TRBV25-1 to TRBJ2-6; D is ambiguous. Germline V gives CDR1 MGHDK, CDR2 SYGVNS. Trimming left V 4 bases short and J 2 bases short, with 3 bases between. The CDR3 contains 13 residues. The DNA for the CDR3 is TGTGCCAGCAGTGTTCCTGGGGCCAACGTCCTGACTTTC. Residues: CASSVPGANVLTF.